This TCR beta chain was captured by sequencing in a study of technical replicates of blood from several donors. Here immunoSEQ multiplex PCR was the method, and the copy in TCRdb shows in-frame clones only, minus some. The sample consists of some 83,000 clones, 90% to 95% of them appearing once. The material sequenced was T cells isolated from PBMCs. The origin of this receptor is a human donor in good health.

The CDR3 spells CSVVQRGSDEQYF. DNA of the CDR3: TGCAGCGTTGTTCAGCGAGGCTCGGACGAGCAGTACTTC. The V and J genes are TRBV29-1 and TRBJ2-7; D is uncertain. CDR1 is SQVTM and CDR2 is ANQGSEA in the germline V gene. This CDR3 spans 13 amino acids. The V and J ends lost 4 bases and 5 bases respectively, with 15 bases between them.